These 30 T cell receptor beta chains originate from one sample sequenced in a study of T cell responses to AZD1222 COVID-19 vaccine. This table comes from immunoSEQ multiplex PCR, and its TCRdb copy is limited to in-frame clones, with some not included. The table lists fewer than 35,000 clones, approximately 90% of them singletons. This sample comprised peripheral blood, obtained on day 0 of AZD1222 vaccination. Receptors originate from an adult in good health.

The chain is built from TRBV27 and TRBJ1-1; possibly TRBD1 for D (5 bases). Between the trimmed V and J ends, which lost 5 bases and 4 bases, there was a span of 14 bases. The CDR3 is 14 residues long. Germline V gene lookup returns CDR1 MNHEY and CDR2 SMNVEV (reference sequence). Here the CDR3 DNA reads TGTGCCAGCAGTCTGACAGTTCCACCCACTGAAGCTTTCTTT. Translated: CASSLTVPPTEAFF.

The rearrangement uses TRBV6-5 and TRBJ2-2; the match to TRBD1 covers 7 bases. CDR1 MNHEY and CDR2 SVGAGI come from the germline V gene. V lost 8 bases to trimming and J lost 6 bases; unmatched junction nucleotides: 6. The CDR3 totals 13 residues. The CDR3: CASQQGTAGELFF. The CDR3 DNA sequence: TGTGCCAGCCAACAGGGGACAGCCGGGGAGCTGTTTTTT.

The V and J genes are TRBV19 and TRBJ1-2; a possible D gene is TRBD1 (5 bases). Germline assignment: CDR1 LNHDA and CDR2 SQIVND (reference sequence). The V end was cut by 4 bases, the J end by 2 bases, with 14 bases between. This CDR3 has 15 residues. CDR3 DNA: TGTGCCAGTAGTAGGGGGACTACGATAAACTATGGCTACACCTTC. Protein: CASSRGTTINYGYTF.

This clone occurred once. The chain links TRBV30 to TRBJ1-5, with D maybe TRBD1 (6 bases). V dropped 1 base and J dropped 6 bases, with 10 bases sitting between them. Germline assignment: CDR1 GTSNPN and CDR2 SVGIG (reference sequence). This CDR3 has 13 amino acids. CDR3 sequence reads: CAWSEQGSQPQHF. The CDR3 DNA is TGTGCCTGGAGTGAACAGGGTAGTCAGCCCCAGCATTTT.

This clone appeared a single time. The DNA is left out, because the CDR3 cannot be placed on it with certainty; the CDR3 is given as TCRdb lists it. CDR3 sequence: CASSQDFGAGTVSNQPQHF. The chain uses TRBV4-3 and TRBJ1-5; the table's D call of TRBD1 was not tested on the DNA. CDR1 is LGHNA and CDR2 is YSLEER in the germline V gene. 19 amino acids form the CDR3, both terminal residues included.

V usage is TRBV5-4 and J usage is TRBJ2-3, with D perhaps matching TRBD1 (6 bases). This CDR3 is built from 12 residues. Germline V gene data show CDR1 as SGHNT and CDR2 as YYREEE (reference sequence). V lost 4 bases to trimming and J lost 4 bases, with 7 bases between them. The CDR3 DNA is TGTGCCAGCAGCCAGGGGTCAGATACGCAGTATTTT. Protein: CASSQGSDTQYF.

The chain carries TRBV18 and TRBJ1-5; D is unresolved. Trimming removed 2 bases at V and 3 bases at J, with 8 bases between. Per germline, CDR1 KGHSH and CDR2 LQKENI. The CDR3 extends over 14 amino acids. The CDR3 spells CASSPAGPNQPQHF. The CDR3 DNA follows: TGTGCCAGCTCACCAGCGGGCCCCAATCAGCCCCAGCATTTT.

The chain carries TRBV27 and TRBJ1-5; maybe TRBD1 (6 bases). This CDR3 contains 16 residues. V gave up 0 bases and J gave up 2 bases, with 11 bases separating them. The germline V gene encodes CDR1 MNHEY and CDR2 SMNVEV (reference sequence). CDR3 residues: CASSLSSRGGNQPQHF. CDR3 in DNA: TGTGCCAGCAGTTTATCCAGCAGGGGTGGCAATCAGCCCCAGCATTTT.

The chain carries TRBV28 and TRBJ2-3, with 7 bases aligning to TRBD1. Germline CDR1 and CDR2: MDHEN and SYDVKM. J lost 1 base, V lost 5 bases, and 6 bases had no gene match. This CDR3 has 15 amino acids. The CDR3 reads CASSGQGVGTDTQYF. The CDR3, as DNA: TGTGCCAGCAGTGGTCAGGGGGTCGGCACAGATACGCAGTATTTT.

V usage is TRBV9 and J usage is TRBJ1-2; 11 nucleotides match TRBD1. Germline V gene data show CDR1 as SGDLS and CDR2 as YYNGEE. The CDR3 totals 16 residues. V dropped 0 bases and J dropped 8; count of bases not matched to a gene: 9. The chain's CDR3 is CASSVVGQGAAGGYTF. The CDR3 DNA follows: TGTGCCAGCAGCGTAGTCGGACAGGGGGCTGCAGGGGGCTACACCTTC. Full variable domain (rest looked up from reference TRBV9 and TRBJ1-2): DSGVTQTPKHLITATGQRVTLRCSPRSGDLSVYWYQQSLDQGLQFLIQYYNGEERAKGNILERFSAQQFPDLHSELNLSSLELGDSALYFCASSVVGQGAAGGYTFGSGTRLTVV.

The rearrangement uses TRBV18 and TRBJ2-7; D not resolved. The ends were cut back, 3 bases at V and 2 bases at J, with 5 bases in the middle. CDR1 is KGHSH, CDR2 LQKENI, per germline. There are 12 residues in the CDR3. The CDR3 protein is CASSPPTYEQYF. The CDR3 DNA reads TGTGCCAGCTCACCCCCCACCTACGAGCAGTACTTC.

The V gene is TRBV5-6, the J gene TRBJ2-7; D not certain. V was trimmed by 3 bases and J by 3 bases, leaving 13 bases between them. The CDR3 has 14 residues. CDR1 is SGHDT and CDR2 is YYEEEE in the germline V gene. CDR3 sequence: CASSSGGSLYEQYF. The CDR3 DNA reads TGTGCCAGCAGCTCGGGCGGATCCCTCTACGAGCAGTACTTC.

The chain links TRBV15 to TRBJ1-2; D call uncertain. The V end lost 1 base, the J end lost 2 bases, and 5 bases lay between the germline ends. The CDR3 spans 13 residues. The germline CDR1 and CDR2 sequences are LNHNV and YYDKDF (reference sequence). The CDR3 region is CATSRGRNYGYTF. DNA of the CDR3: TGTGCCACCAGCAGAGGCCGAAACTATGGCTACACCTTC.

This chain connects TRBV7-9 to TRBJ1-4; 11 bases are shared with TRBD1. CDR3 size: 16 residues. The V gene end was trimmed by 5 bases and the J gene end by 5 bases; junction bases not matched to a gene: 7. Germline values: CDR1 SEHNR, CDR2 FQNEAQ (reference sequence). The CDR3, as DNA: TGTGCCAGCAGCCTTGGACAGGGGGCGGGCAATGAAAAACTGTTTTTT. It yields the protein CASSLGQGAGNEKLFF. Drawing the rest from reference TRBV7-9 and TRBJ1-4, the complete variable domain is DTGVSQNPRHKITKRGQNVTFRCDPISEHNRLYWYRQTLGQGPEFLTYFQNEAQLEKSRLLSDRFSAERPKGSFSTLEIQRTEQGDSAMYLCASSLGQGAGNEKLFFGSGTQLSVL.

This chain links TRBV5-5 with TRBJ2-3, with a tentative D call TRBD2 (5 bases). Trimming pared 4 bases from V and 1 base from J, leaving 13 bases between. There are 15 residues in the CDR3. Germline loops: CDR1 SGHKS, CDR2 YYEKEE (reference sequence). This CDR3 is CASSTDPGGTDTQYF. CDR3 bases: TGTGCCAGCAGCACCGACCCCGGGGGCACAGATACGCAGTATTTT.

This chain connects TRBV4-2 to TRBJ2-5, with TRBD2 identical over 9 bases. The CDR3 has 16 amino acids. V lost 0 bases to trimming and J lost 5 bases; unmatched junction nucleotides: 7. Germline V gene sequence: CDR1 LGHNA, CDR2 YNFKEQ. The CDR3 DNA follows: TGTGCCAGCAGCCAAGAGGCGGGGGGGCCCCACGAGACCCAGTACTTC. It translates to CASSQEAGGPHETQYF.

The genes are TRBV9 and TRBJ2-2; TRBD2 matches 9 bases. The CDR3 is made up of 17 amino acids. V lost 4 bases to trimming and J lost 5 bases; unmatched junction nucleotides: 12. Per the germline V gene, CDR1 is SGDLS and CDR2 is YYNGEE. Here the CDR3 reads CASSPKALAGWTGELFF. CDR3 in DNA: TGTGCCAGCAGCCCAAAGGCGCTAGCGGGGTGGACCGGGGAGCTGTTTTTT.

The chain carries TRBV27 and TRBJ2-1; D unclear. Deletions cut 1 base from V and 8 bases from J, with 9 bases between. CDR3 length equals 13 residues. Per germline, CDR1 MNHEY and CDR2 SMNVEV (reference sequence). This CDR3 is CASSLWLGHEQFF. CDR3 DNA sequence: TGTGCCAGCAGTTTATGGTTGGGCCATGAGCAGTTCTTC.

The chain has TRBV7-2 and TRBJ2-2; the D gene is possibly TRBD2 (5 bases). The CDR3 contains 17 residues. Germline lookup yields CDR1 SGHTA and CDR2 FQGNSA. Trimming cost V 6 bases and J 1 base, with 18 bases left between them. CDR3 in amino acids: CASSQLGEGRNTGELFF. The CDR3 DNA sequence: TGTGCCAGCAGTCAGTTGGGAGAAGGGCGGAACACCGGGGAGCTGTTTTTT. The full variable domain, in which reference TRBV7-2 and TRBJ2-2 provide the parts outside the CDR3, is GAGVSQSPSNKVTEKGKDVELRCDPISGHTALYWYRQSLGQGLEFLIYFQGNSAPDKSGLPSDRFSAERTGGSVSTLTIQRTQQEDSAVYLCASSQLGEGRNTGELFFGEGSRLTVL.

V usage is TRBV5-6 and J usage is TRBJ2-3, with D unresolved. CDR1 is SGHDT, CDR2 YYEEEE, per germline. Trimming took off 0 bases at V and 5 bases at J, with 7 bases between the two ends. The CDR3 sequence is 13 residues long. The CDR3 loop reads CASSLDQEDTQYF. The DNA of the CDR3 is TGTGCCAGCAGCTTGGATCAGGAAGATACGCAGTATTTT.

This chain uses TRBV9 with TRBJ1-2; D not certain. This CDR3 comprises 16 residues. Germline-derived CDR1 and CDR2 are SGDLS and YYNGEE. V dropped 0 bases and J dropped 2 bases, with 14 bases sitting between them. CDR3 residues: CASSVEPLGKNYGYTF. In DNA, the CDR3 is TGTGCCAGCAGCGTAGAGCCCCTGGGGAAAAACTATGGCTACACCTTC.

The J gene is TRBJ1-1, the V gene TRBV5-6; D gene ambiguous. The CDR3 runs 14 residues. CDR1 SGHDT and CDR2 YYEEEE come from the germline V gene. V was shortened by 4 bases and J by 4 bases, with 14 bases between the two germline ends. CDR3 residues: CASSGRGEGTEAFF. CDR3 nucleotide sequence: TGTGCCAGCAGCGGGCGGGGTGAGGGCACTGAAGCTTTCTTT.

The chain recombines TRBV15 with TRBJ2-3, with TRBD2 identical over 10 bases. V lost 0 bases to trimming and J lost 3 bases; unmatched junction nucleotides: 3. CDR3 size: 16 residues. Per the germline V gene, CDR1 is LNHNV and CDR2 is YYDKDF (reference sequence). CDR3 residues: CATSRESSGGTDTQYF. The CDR3 DNA is TGTGCCACCAGCAGAGAATCTAGCGGGGGAACAGATACGCAGTATTTT.

The chain is built from TRBV5-6 and TRBJ1-6; tentatively, D is TRBD1 (5 bases). V lost 2 bases, J lost 5 bases, and 8 bases lay in between. The CDR3 loop spans 14 amino acids. The germline gives CDR1 SGHDT, CDR2 YYEEEE. Written as DNA, the CDR3 is TGTGCCAGCAGCTTTTCAGGGAATAATTCACCCCTCCACTTT. This encodes CASSFSGNNSPLHF.

The gene calls are TRBV30 and TRBJ2-3; a weak D match, TRBD2 (5 bases). V lost 2 bases, J lost 7 bases, and 13 bases lay in between. Germline CDR1 reads GTSNPN; CDR2 reads SVGIG (reference sequence). The CDR3 is 13 residues long. CDR3: CAWSIGEGYTQYF. The CDR3 DNA reads as TGTGCCTGGAGTATTGGTGAGGGTTATACGCAGTATTTT.

The genes are TRBV11-2 and TRBJ1-1, with D possibly TRBD1 on 6 matching bases. The CDR3 sequence is 16 residues long. Trimming stripped 2 bases from V and 1 base from J, with 14 bases between. From germline, CDR1 is SGHAT and CDR2 FQNNGV. CDR3 coding DNA: TGTGCCAGCAGCTTAAAGGGGGGGCAGAGGAACACTGAAGCTTTCTTT. Amino acid sequence: CASSLKGGQRNTEAFF.

The rearrangement uses TRBV30 and TRBJ2-7; 7 bases align to TRBD1. The CDR3 sequence is 16 residues long. Germline V CDR1 and CDR2: GTSNPN, SVGIG (reference sequence). The V segment lost 2 bases and the J segment 0 bases; nucleotides outside the gene matches: 10. In DNA, the CDR3 is TGTGCCTGGAGTACCGACGGGACAGCCGCCTCCTACGAGCAGTACTTC. Translated, it gives CAWSTDGTAASYEQYF.

This sequence joins TRBV6-5 and TRBJ1-5, with TRBD1 matching over 7 bases. The CDR3 spans 13 residues. CDR1 is MNHEY, CDR2 SVGAGI, per germline. Trimming removed 8 bases from V and 6 bases from J; junction bases left unmatched: 7. The CDR3 nucleotides read TGTGCCAGCGGGATGACAGGGCTTCAGCCCCAGCATTTT. As protein: CASGMTGLQPQHF.

The chain joins TRBV29-1 to TRBJ1-2, with D perhaps matching TRBD1 (5 bases). V lost 6 bases to trimming and J lost 3 bases, with 17 bases between them. The CDR3 has 14 amino acids. Germline assignment: CDR1 SQVTM and CDR2 ANQGSEA. CDR3 protein: CSVAERSGYYGYTF. As DNA, the CDR3 is TGCAGCGTCGCCGAAAGGTCAGGGTACTATGGCTACACCTTC.

The chain has TRBV19 and TRBJ2-5; 14 bases are shared with TRBD2. Looked up from germline, CDR1 is LNHDA and CDR2 is SQIVND (reference sequence). The CDR3 has 16 amino acids. V lost 5 bases, J lost 6 bases, and 8 bases stayed unmatched. Here the CDR3 reads CASSFPTSGGAKTQYF. CDR3 bases: TGTGCCAGTAGTTTCCCGACTAGCGGGGGGGCCAAGACCCAGTACTTC.